This TCR beta chain was profiled in a study of cytomegalovirus exposure and HLA in healthy donors. For the study at large: Genotyping showed roughly 77% of roughly 400 donors falling in the Caucasian-associated ancestry cluster. The study, taken as a whole, reports: A previous analysis found most TCR beta V segments productive roughly 90% or roughly 30% of the time. Diagnosis of cytomegalovirus status made by the classifier reportedly showed high specificity and sensitivity. TCR beta sequences numbering about 17,000 were associated with HLA alleles at 0.05 false discovery rate in a later analysis.

PCR employed 60 Vbeta and 13 Jbeta primers. Produced via immunoSEQ multiplex PCR; TCRdb's table is partial and in-frame only. The sample has 50,000 to 70,000 clones, approximately 80% seen once; the top ten hold 1.6%. This clone has just one count. Its antigen remains unknown. The CDR3 is made up of 15 amino acids. V lost 4 bases and J lost 7; bases outside the gene matches: 11. Germline assignment: CDR1 ENHRY and CDR2 SYGVKD. The source is a human donor in good health. J is TRBJ1-2 and V is TRBV10-3, with TRBD1 matching over 8 bases. The sequenced sample consisted of PBMCs. In nucleotides, the CDR3 is TGTGCCATCAGTGGATTGACGACAGGGGTGGGTGGCTACACCTTC. This translates into CAISGLTTGVGGYTF.